This T cell receptor (beta chain) was captured in a study of blood T cell repertoires in COVID-19. Study-wide context: Donors in the United States, Italy and Spain gave samples during acute or convalescent COVID-19. The cDNA or gDNA used as material had been derived from T cells, B-cell-depleted T cells, or PBMCs.

Germline V CDR1 and CDR2: SGHDT, YYEEEE. CDR3 size: 15 residues. Deletions cut 4 bases from V and 7 bases from J, with 18 bases between. Original methodology: Scientists estimated how many nucleated cells there were by amplifying reference gene primers. Generated by immunoSEQ multiplex PCR, the TCRdb table keeps only in-frame clones and is missing some. The V and J calls and clone size were taken over from that table, and D and trimming were inferred from the DNA. The sample contains nearly 110,000 clones, around 90% of which appear only once. The sequenced material came from peripheral blood. This receptor was obtained from a man between 35 and 55 years old with active or convalescent COVID-19. V gene TRBV5-6 combines with J gene TRBJ1-5, with a possible D match to TRBD1 (6 bases). CDR3 sequence reads: CASSRTGSYRQPQHF. Here the CDR3 DNA reads TGTGCCAGCAGCCGTACAGGGAGTTATCGGCAGCCCCAGCATTTT.